This TCR beta chain was sequenced during a study of blood T cell repertoires in COVID-19. Study-wide background: Both acute and convalescent COVID-19 samples were obtained from the United States, Italy and Spain. Nucleic acid was either cDNA or gDNA, and it came from T cells, B-cell-depleted T cells, or PBMCs.

V was pared by 2 bases and J by 5 bases, with 5 bases of the junction left unmatched. Germline loops: CDR1 MNHEY, CDR2 SVGAGI. The CDR3 loop spans 14 amino acids. Original analysis: Amplification from reference gene primers served as the basis for estimated nucleated cell counts. The assay was immunoSEQ multiplex PCR, and TCRdb's table has in-frame clones only and misses some. V and J calls plus clone size are reproduced from that table; the DNA served to infer D and trimming. The table records 380,000 or so clones, roughly nine tenths of them present only once. The rearrangement links TRBV6-5 to TRBJ2-7; 8 bases fit TRBD1. Source material: peripheral blood. The source is a middle-aged man with acute or convalescent COVID-19. DNA for the CDR3: TGTGCCAGCAGTTACGGACAGGGAAAAGACGAGCAGTACTTC. It encodes CASSYGQGKDEQYF.